What follows is one T cell receptor (beta chain) and its context. Recruits, aged about 18 to 100 years, lived in 20 to 30 US areas. This sample is drawn from a study of blood T cell repertoires in COVID-19. The data were produced by immunoSEQ multiplex PCR, yet TCRdb's version contains in-frame clones alone and is incomplete. The table has fewer than 300,000 clones, about 91% seen once; the top ten hold about 1.2%. V dropped 4 bases and J dropped 8; count of bases not matched to a gene: 14. The CDR3 extends over 17 amino acids. Germline V lookup: CDR1 MGHRA, CDR2 YSYEKL. The receptor comes from a woman between 40 and 55 years old with acute COVID-19. V gene TRBV4-1 combines with J gene TRBJ2-1; 10 nucleotides line up with TRBD2. The sample comprised PBMCs or T cells enriched from blood (not recorded which). CDR3 sequence (DNA): TGCGCCAGCAGCCCCAGTGGGGCTAGCGGGAGCAAGGATGAGCAGTTCTTC. Residues: CASSPSGASGSKDEQFF.